This is a list of T cell receptor beta chains from one sample in a study of T cells after yellow fever vaccination. TCRdb analysed the 5' RACE reads with MiXCR anew, one entry per CDR3 protein. The sample yields under 95,000 distinct CDR3 sequences, 7.3% seen once. Sequencing was performed on CD8+ T cells sorted from PBMCs, taken around 10 days after the first yellow fever vaccination. The receptors were sampled from a man between 18 and 35 years old who received the YFV17D yellow fever vaccine. Both conserved end residues are part of each CDR3. D genes are given only for firm matches. Clone size is stated in some rows and not others, as once, few, many or a class when expanded.

d_gene	j_gene	abundance	v_gene	CDR3nt	CDR3aa
NA	TRBJ1-4	NA	TRBV7-2	TGTGCCAGCAGCTTAGGGGCATACCGGTTTTTTGAAAAACTGTTTTTT	CASSLGAYRFFEKLFF
TRBD2	TRBJ2-1	NA	TRBV7-6	TGTGCCAGCAGCCCCGGACTAGCTGGTCACAATGAGCAGTTCTTC	CASSPGLAGHNEQFF
NA	TRBJ2-3	many	TRBV4-3	TGCGCCAGCAGCCACACAGGTTTCTCCGATACGCAGTATTTT	CASSHTGFSDTQYF
TRBD1	TRBJ2-4	many	TRBV24-1	TGTGCCACCAGTGCCGTTCAGGGGGACAAAAACATTCAGTACTTC	CATSAVQGDKNIQYF
TRBD2	TRBJ2-3	many	TRBV27	TGTGCCAGCAGCCGGAGTAGCGGGGGGGTTTCAGATACGCAGTATTTT	CASSRSSGGVSDTQYF
NA	TRBJ2-1	few	TRBV5-6	TGTGCCAGCAGCTTGGCCTGGGATAATGAGCAGTTCTTC	CASSLAWDNEQFF
NA	TRBJ2-5	many	TRBV7-2	TGTGCCAGCAGCCCCCCCCCTGGGTTTAAGACCCAGTACTTC	CASSPPPGFKTQYF
NA	TRBJ1-2	NA	TRBV9	TGTGCCAGCAGCGTAGTGTCGGAAGCTAAGTATGGCTACACCTTC	CASSVVSEAKYGYTF
NA	TRBJ2-5	many	TRBV6-1	TGTGCCAGCAGTGAAGGGGGAACCCTGCAAGAGACCCAGTACTTC	CASSEGGTLQETQYF
NA	TRBJ1-6	few	TRBV4-1	TGCGCCAGCAGCCAAAAGCTTGAAAATTCACCCCTCCACTTT	CASSQKLENSPLHF
NA	TRBJ2-1	many	TRBV4-2	TGTGCCAGCAGCCACGGGGGGCTTGCCAATGAGCAGTTCTTC	CASSHGGLANEQFF
NA	TRBJ1-5	few	TRBV24-1	TGTGCCACCAGTGATTTTAATCAGCCCCAGCATTTT	CATSDFNQPQHF
TRBD1	TRBJ2-7	many	TRBV5-5	TGTGCCAGCAGCAATGGACAGGGTGTGTTCGAGCAGTACTTC	CASSNGQGVFEQYF
NA	TRBJ2-2	NA	TRBV7-9	TGTGCCAGCAGCTTCCCCGCCCGGGGGGCGGCCCGGGAGCTGTTTTTT	CASSFPARGAARELFF
NA	TRBJ1-1	many	TRBV10-2	TGCGCCAGCAGTGAGGGGCGGAACATCATGAACACTGAAGCTTTCTTT	CASSEGRNIMNTEAFF
TRBD1	TRBJ1-1	NA	TRBV27	TGTGCCAGCAGTTCCCTGGACAGGACTCCCAACACTGAAGCTTTCTTT	CASSSLDRTPNTEAFF
NA	TRBJ2-3	NA	TRBV5-5	TGTGCCAGCAGGTCGGGGGACAGCCAAACAGATACGCAGTATTTT	CASRSGDSQTDTQYF
TRBD1	TRBJ1-1	NA	TRBV5-4	TGTGCCCAGGGGGAGATGAACACTGAAGCTTTCTTT	CAQGEMNTEAFF
TRBD2	TRBJ2-7	NA	TRBV5-4	TGTGCCAGCAGCGAGGGGACTAGTCGCGAGCAGTACTTC	CASSEGTSREQYF
NA	TRBJ2-7	few	TRBV6-2/TRBV6-3	TGTGCCAGCAGTTCTGGGGCCTACGAGCAGTACTTC	CASSSGAYEQYF
NA	TRBJ2-1	NA	TRBV6-1	TGTGCCAGCAGTGAATACGGGCTATCCTACAATGAGCAGTTCTTC	CASSEYGLSYNEQFF
NA	TRBJ2-7	many	TRBV30	TGTGCCTGGAACCCCGGACCGGCCTACGAGCAGTACTTC	CAWNPGPAYEQYF
NA	TRBJ1-4	few	TRBV7-9	TGTGCCAGCAGCTTAGCGGTGGGAGGTGAAAAACTGTTTTTT	CASSLAVGGEKLFF
NA	TRBJ1-3	many	TRBV12-3/TRBV12-4	TGTGCCAGCAGTTTGAGAGGGGTTTGGGACTCTGGAAACACCATATATTTT	CASSLRGVWDSGNTIYF
TRBD2	TRBJ2-3	NA	TRBV7-7	TGTGCTAGCAGCTTGCGCCCTAGCGGGGTGGGTCTCCTTCGTACAGATACGCAGTATTTT	CASSLRPSGVGLLRTDTQYF
NA	TRBJ2-5	many	TRBV4-2	TGTGCCAGCAGCCAAGAATACCAGCGGGAGACCCAGTACTTC	CASSQEYQRETQYF
NA	TRBJ2-7	few	TRBV7-2	TGTGCCAGCAGCTTCTTCTTAGGTAGCCCCTACGAGCAGTACTTC	CASSFFLGSPYEQYF
NA	TRBJ2-7	NA	TRBV19	TGTGCCAGTAGTATAGCCGAACACTCATACGAGCAGTACTTC	CASSIAEHSYEQYF
NA	TRBJ2-3	many	TRBV9	TGTGCCAGCAGCTCTGGGCGGGACGGGGGAGATACGCAGTATTTT	CASSSGRDGGDTQYF
NA	TRBJ1-2	few	TRBV6-1	TGTGCCAGCAGCCCCGGACACGTCGCTAACTATGGCTACACCTTC	CASSPGHVANYGYTF
TRBD1	TRBJ2-3	few	TRBV27	TGTGCCAGCAGTTTAAATACAGGGGTTTCAGATACGCAGTATTTT	CASSLNTGVSDTQYF
TRBD2	TRBJ2-1	NA	TRBV7-3	TGTGCCAGCAGCCCCACTAGCGGGGGGGATTCCAATGAGCAGTTCTTC	CASSPTSGGDSNEQFF
NA	TRBJ1-1	NA	TRBV3-1	TGTGCAGTGCGGGGCCAGAACACTGAAGCTTTCTTT	CAVRGQNTEAFF
NA	TRBJ1-5	few	TRBV7-9	TGTGCCAGCAGTCTAGGATGGGGGGAAGATCAGCCCCAGCATTTT	CASSLGWGEDQPQHF
NA	TRBJ1-2	NA	TRBV6-5	TGTGCCAGCAGTTACTCGGACTACTATGGCTACACCTTC	CASSYSDYYGYTF
TRBD2	TRBJ2-5	few	TRBV6-1	TGTGCCAGCAGCCGACTAGCGGGGGTCGAAGAGACCCAGTACTTC	CASSRLAGVEETQYF
TRBD2	TRBJ2-3	few	TRBV4-1	TGCGCCAGCAGCCAAGAATTCCTAGCGGGGCCCGGTACGCAGTATTTT	CASSQEFLAGPGTQYF
NA	TRBJ2-3	many	TRBV2	TGTGCCAGCAGTGACAGCACAGATACGCAGTATTTT	CASSDSTDTQYF
TRBD1	TRBJ2-7	NA	TRBV12-3/TRBV12-4	TGTGCCAGCAGTTTAGAACAGGGGGCGGGCGAGCAGTACTTC	CASSLEQGAGEQYF
NA	TRBJ1-1	many	TRBV10-3	TGTGCCATCAGTGAGTCGGGAGACACTGAAGCTTTCTTT	CAISESGDTEAFF
NA	TRBJ2-5	NA	TRBV5-4	TGTGCCAGCAGCCCCATGGGGGCCCGGGGGGAGACCCAGTACTTC	CASSPMGARGETQYF
NA	TRBJ1-1	many	TRBV5-1	TGCGCCAGCAGCCGGGGGACTAGGATCACTGAAGCTTTCTTT	CASSRGTRITEAFF
TRBD2	TRBJ2-3	NA	TRBV2	TGTGCCTGCAGGGAGACTAGCGGGGGAACCCGGAGCACAGATACGCAGTATTTT	CACRETSGGTRSTDTQYF
NA	TRBJ1-1	many	TRBV4-1	TGCGCCAGCAGCCAAGTACTGGGGTACACTGAAGCTTTCTTT	CASSQVLGYTEAFF
NA	TRBJ2-2	many	TRBV12-3/TRBV12-4	TGTGCCAGCACCCTGACAGTCACCGGGGAGCTGTTTTTT	CASTLTVTGELFF
NA	TRBJ2-2	NA	TRBV5-4	TGTGCCAGCAGGTCAGCCGGGGAGCTGTTTTTT	CASRSAGELFF
TRBD2	TRBJ2-7	NA	TRBV7-9	TGTGCCAGCAGACCTAGCGGGGGCTACGAGCAGTACTTC	CASRPSGGYEQYF
NA	TRBJ1-1	few	TRBV11-2	TGTGCCAGCAGCTTTAGCAGGGCCGCTGAAGCTTTCTTT	CASSFSRAAEAFF
NA	TRBJ2-7	many	TRBV7-2	TGTGCCAGCAGCTGGGACTTGGCCTACGAGCAGTACTTC	CASSWDLAYEQYF
NA	TRBJ2-2	NA	TRBV7-9	TGTGCCAGCAGCTTAGAGGGACTCTCCGGGGAGCTGTTTTTT	CASSLEGLSGELFF
NA	TRBJ1-2	few	TRBV9	TGTGCCAGCAGCGTAGTGTCGGAAGCTAACTATGGCTACACCTTC	CASSVVSEANYGYTF
NA	TRBJ2-1	NA	TRBV7-9	TGTGCCAGCAGCGCACCCGGGGAGCGGTATGAGCAGTTCTTC	CASSAPGERYEQFF
TRBD1	TRBJ2-2	few	TRBV5-6	TGTGCCAGCAGCCCTGAGGGGCAGGGGGACACCGGGGAGCTGTTTTTT	CASSPEGQGDTGELFF
TRBD1	TRBJ2-1	NA	TRBV12-3/TRBV12-4	TGTGCCAGCAACCCACAGGGGGGATCCTACAATGAGCAGTTCTTC	CASNPQGGSYNEQFF
NA	TRBJ2-7	many	TRBV12-3/TRBV12-4	TGTGCCAGCAGTTTAGGGGGGCCAAGCCCCGAGCAGTACTTC	CASSLGGPSPEQYF
NA	TRBJ2-1	many	TRBV6-4	TGTGCCAGCTCGACTAACCCCTACAATGAGCAGTTCTTC	CASSTNPYNEQFF
NA	TRBJ2-7	few	TRBV7-9	TGTGCCAGCAGCTCTAGTGGGACCTACGAGCAGTACTTC	CASSSSGTYEQYF